This T cell receptor beta chain derives from a study of T cell changes during pregnancy in multiple sclerosis. TCRdb's table, derived via immunoSEQ multiplex PCR, lists solely in-frame clones and lacks some. Here the sample spans under 65,000 clones, 85% to 95% being singletons. The TCR originated in a female donor with multiple sclerosis, enrolled in a pregnancy study. The sequencing used CD8+ T cells from peripheral blood mononuclear cells, collected in the third trimester of pregnancy.

The CDR3 nucleotides read TGTGCCAGCCGGACTAGCGGTTTTTACAATGAGCAGTTCTTC. Its protein is CASRTSGFYNEQFF. This chain connects TRBV27 to TRBJ2-1; 10 positions agree with TRBD2. Germline V gene sequence: CDR1 MNHEY, CDR2 SMNVEV (reference sequence). This CDR3 spans 14 amino acids. Trimming took 8 bases from V and 4 from J; bases not matched to a gene: 5.